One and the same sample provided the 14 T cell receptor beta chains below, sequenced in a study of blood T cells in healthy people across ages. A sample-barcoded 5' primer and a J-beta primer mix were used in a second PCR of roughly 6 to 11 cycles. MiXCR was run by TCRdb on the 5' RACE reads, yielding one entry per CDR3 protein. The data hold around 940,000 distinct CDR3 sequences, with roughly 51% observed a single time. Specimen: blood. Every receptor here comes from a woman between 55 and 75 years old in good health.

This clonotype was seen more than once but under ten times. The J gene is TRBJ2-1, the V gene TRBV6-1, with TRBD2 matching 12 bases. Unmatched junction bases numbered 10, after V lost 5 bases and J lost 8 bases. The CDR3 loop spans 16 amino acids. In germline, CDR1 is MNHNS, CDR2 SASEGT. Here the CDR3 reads CASSRLSTSGRHEQFF. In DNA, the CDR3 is TGTGCCAGCAGTAGATTAAGCACTAGCGGGAGGCATGAGCAGTTCTTC.

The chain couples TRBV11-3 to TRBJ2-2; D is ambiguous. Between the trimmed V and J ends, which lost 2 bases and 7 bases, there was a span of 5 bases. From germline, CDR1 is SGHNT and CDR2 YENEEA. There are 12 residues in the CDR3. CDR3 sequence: CASSLHGGELFF. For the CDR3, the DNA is TGTGCCAGCAGCTTACACGGCGGGGAGCTGTTTTTT.

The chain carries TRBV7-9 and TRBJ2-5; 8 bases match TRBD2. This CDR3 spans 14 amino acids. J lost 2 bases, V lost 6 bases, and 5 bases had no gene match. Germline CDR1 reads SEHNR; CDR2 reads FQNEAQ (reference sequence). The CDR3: CASRKLAAQETQYF. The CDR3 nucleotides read TGTGCCAGCAGGAAACTAGCGGCACAAGAGACCCAGTACTTC.

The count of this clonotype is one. The CDR3, as DNA: TGTGCCAGCAGTCCCCGGGCACCCCTCTACGAGCAGTACTTC. Its translation is CASSPRAPLYEQYF. The gene calls are TRBV28 and TRBJ2-4; no clear D. TRBJ2-7 explains the end of the DNA better; the J call may be wrong. Germline-derived CDR1 and CDR2 are MDHEN and SYDVKM. The CDR3 extends over 14 amino acids.

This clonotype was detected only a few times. The CDR3 nucleotides read TGTGCCAGCAGAGATCGGGCAACTTCCAGGGAGACCCAGTACTTC. Amino acid sequence: CASRDRATSRETQYF. The chain employs TRBV6-2 or TRBV6-3 and TRBJ2-5, with D unclear. Trimming removed 6 bases at V and 5 bases at J, with 19 bases between. The CDR3 is 15 residues long. Germline V CDR1 and CDR2: MNHEY, SVGEGT.

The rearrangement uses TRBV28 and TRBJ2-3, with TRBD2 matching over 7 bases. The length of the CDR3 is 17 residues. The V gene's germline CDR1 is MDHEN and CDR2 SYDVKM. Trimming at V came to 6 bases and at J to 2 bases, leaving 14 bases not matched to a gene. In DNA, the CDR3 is TGTGCCAGCAGGATGCTCGGGAGGACCCCCCACACAGATACGCAGTATTTT. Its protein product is CASRMLGRTPHTDTQYF.

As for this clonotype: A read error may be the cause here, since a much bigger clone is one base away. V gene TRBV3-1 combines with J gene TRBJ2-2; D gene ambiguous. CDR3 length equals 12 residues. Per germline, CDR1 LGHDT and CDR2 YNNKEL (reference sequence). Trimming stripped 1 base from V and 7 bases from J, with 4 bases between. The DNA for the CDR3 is TGTGCCAGCAGCCAAGGCAACGGGGAGCTGTTTTTT. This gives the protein CASSQGNGELFF.

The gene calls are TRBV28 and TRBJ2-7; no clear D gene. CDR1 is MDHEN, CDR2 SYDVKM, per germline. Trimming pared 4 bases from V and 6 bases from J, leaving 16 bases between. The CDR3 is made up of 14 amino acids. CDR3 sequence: CASSSLLGSFEQYF. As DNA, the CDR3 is TGTGCCAGCAGTTCCCTTTTGGGAAGCTTCGAGCAGTACTTC.

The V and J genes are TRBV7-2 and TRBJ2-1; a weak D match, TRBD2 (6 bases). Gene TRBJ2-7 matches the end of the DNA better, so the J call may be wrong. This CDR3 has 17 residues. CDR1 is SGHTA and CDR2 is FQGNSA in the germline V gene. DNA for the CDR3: TGTGCCAGCAGCCTTCGCCCCGGGACTGAATCCTACAATGAGCAGTACTTC. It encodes CASSLRPGTESYNEQYF.

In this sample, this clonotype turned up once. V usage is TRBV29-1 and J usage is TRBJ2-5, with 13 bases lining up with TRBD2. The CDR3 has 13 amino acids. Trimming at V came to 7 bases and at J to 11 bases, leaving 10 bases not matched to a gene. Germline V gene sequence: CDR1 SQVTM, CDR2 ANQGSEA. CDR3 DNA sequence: TGCAGCGGGCGGACTAGCGGGAGTTCTGAGCAGTACTTC. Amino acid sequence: CSGRTSGSSEQYF.

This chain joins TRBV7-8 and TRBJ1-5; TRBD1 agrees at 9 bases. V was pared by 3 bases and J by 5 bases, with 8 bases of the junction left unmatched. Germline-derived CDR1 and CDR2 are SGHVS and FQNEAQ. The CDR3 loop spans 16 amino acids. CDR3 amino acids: CASSLPATGGDQPQHF. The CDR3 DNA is TGTGCCAGCAGCTTGCCCGCGACAGGGGGTGATCAGCCCCAGCATTTT.

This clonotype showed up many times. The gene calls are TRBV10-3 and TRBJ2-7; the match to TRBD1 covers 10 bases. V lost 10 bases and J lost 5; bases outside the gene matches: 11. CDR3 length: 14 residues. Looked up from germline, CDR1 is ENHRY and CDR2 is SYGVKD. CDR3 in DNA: TGTGCCAGCAGACAGGGGGCATCAACGGACGAGCAGTACTTC. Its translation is CASRQGASTDEQYF.

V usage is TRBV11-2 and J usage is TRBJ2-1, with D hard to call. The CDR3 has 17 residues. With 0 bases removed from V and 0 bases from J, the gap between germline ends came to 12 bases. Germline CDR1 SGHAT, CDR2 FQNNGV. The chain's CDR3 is CASSLEHPFSSYNEQFF. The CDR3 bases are TGTGCCAGCAGCTTAGAGCACCCGTTTAGCTCCTACAATGAGCAGTTCTTC. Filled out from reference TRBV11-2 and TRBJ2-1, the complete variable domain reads EAGVAQSPRYKIIEKRQSVAFWCNPISGHATLYWYQQILGQGPKLLIQFQNNGVVDDSQLPKDRFSAERLKGVDSTLKIQPAKLEDSAVYLCASSLEHPFSSYNEQFFGPGTRLTVL.

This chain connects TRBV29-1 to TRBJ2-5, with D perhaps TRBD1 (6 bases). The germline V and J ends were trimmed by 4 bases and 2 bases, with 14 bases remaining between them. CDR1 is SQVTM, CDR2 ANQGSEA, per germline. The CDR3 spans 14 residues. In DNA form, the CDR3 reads TGCAGCGTTGGACAGGCCGGGTGGCAAGAGACCCAGTACTTC. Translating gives CSVGQAGWQETQYF.